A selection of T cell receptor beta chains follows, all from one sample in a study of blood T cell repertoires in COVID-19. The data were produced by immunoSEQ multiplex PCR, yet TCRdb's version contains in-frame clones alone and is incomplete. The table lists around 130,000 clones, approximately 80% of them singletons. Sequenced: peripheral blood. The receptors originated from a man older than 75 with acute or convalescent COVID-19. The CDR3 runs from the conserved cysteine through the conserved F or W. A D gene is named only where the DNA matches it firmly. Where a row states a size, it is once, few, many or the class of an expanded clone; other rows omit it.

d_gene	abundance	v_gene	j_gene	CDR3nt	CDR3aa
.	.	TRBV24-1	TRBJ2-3	TGTGCCACCAGTGAAGGGGGCACAGATACGCAGTATTTT	CATSEGGTDTQYF
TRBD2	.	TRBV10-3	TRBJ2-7	TGTGCCATCAGTGTTAGCGGGGACTCCTACGAGCAGTACTTC	CAISVSGDSYEQYF
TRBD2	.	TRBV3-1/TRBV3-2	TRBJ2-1	TGTGCCAGCAGCCCCAGTTCGGGACTAGGGGTATTGGGGCACAATGAGCAGTTCTTC	CASSPSSGLGVLGHNEQFF
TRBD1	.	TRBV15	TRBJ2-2	TGTGCCACCAGCACCGGACAGGGGGCGCGACACGGGGAGCTGTTTTTT	CATSTGQGARHGELFF
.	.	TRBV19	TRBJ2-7	TGTGCCAGTAGTCCAAGGGACACACATTACGAGCAGTACTTC	CASSPRDTHYEQYF
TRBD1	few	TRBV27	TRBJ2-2	TGTGCCACCACAGGGGGCGGGGAGCTGTTTTTT	CATTGGGELFF
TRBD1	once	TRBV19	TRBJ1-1	TGTGCCAGTACCAGGACAGGCCGCACTGAAGCTTTCTTT	CASTRTGRTEAFF
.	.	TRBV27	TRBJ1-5	TGTGCCAGCAAATATCGGGGGGGCAATCAGCCCCAGCATTTT	CASKYRGGNQPQHF
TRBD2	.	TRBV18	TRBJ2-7	TGTGCCAGCTCACCCACGACTAGCGAACATTACGAGCAGTACTTC	CASSPTTSEHYEQYF
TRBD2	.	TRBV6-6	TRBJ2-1	TGTGCCAGCAGCCGAGCGGGGGGCTCCTACAATGAGCAGTTCTTC	CASSRAGGSYNEQFF